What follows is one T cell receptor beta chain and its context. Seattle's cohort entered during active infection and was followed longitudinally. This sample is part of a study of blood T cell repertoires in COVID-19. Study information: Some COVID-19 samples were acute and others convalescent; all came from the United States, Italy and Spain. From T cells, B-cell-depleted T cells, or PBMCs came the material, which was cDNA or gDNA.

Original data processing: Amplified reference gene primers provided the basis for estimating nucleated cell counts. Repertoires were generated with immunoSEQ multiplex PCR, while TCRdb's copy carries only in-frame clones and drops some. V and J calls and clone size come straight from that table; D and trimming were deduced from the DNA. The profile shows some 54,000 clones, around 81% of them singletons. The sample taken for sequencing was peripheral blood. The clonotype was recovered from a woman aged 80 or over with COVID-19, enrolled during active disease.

For the CDR3, the DNA is TGTGCCAGCATGGGTACAGGAGAAGCCAAAAACATTCAGTACTTC. Amino acids: CASMGTGEAKNIQYF. The rearrangement uses TRBV6-5 and TRBJ2-4; D perhaps matches TRBD1 (5 bases). The CDR3 extends over 15 amino acids. Per germline, CDR1 MNHEY and CDR2 SVGAGI. V lost 7 bases and J lost 0, with 13 bases in between.